The 10 T cell receptor beta chains given below trace back to one sample, sequenced in a study of blood T cells in healthy people across ages. A J-beta primer mix and a sample-barcoded 5' primer were used in a second PCR of roughly 7 to 12 cycles. TCRdb recomputed calls from the 5' RACE reads with MiXCR, one row per CDR3 protein. The table records around 1,900,000 distinct CDR3 sequences, about 39% of them present only once. Sequencing was carried out using blood. The receptors come from a human donor in good health.

This clonotype was detected a few times. The chain joins TRBV11-2 to TRBJ2-7; the D gene is possibly TRBD2 (6 bases). V lost 0 bases and J lost 2, with 14 bases in between. Per germline, CDR1 SGHAT and CDR2 FQNNGV. This CDR3 contains 16 residues. The DNA for the CDR3 is TGTGCCAGCAGCTTAGAATCGTGGCGGGGAACCTACGAGCAGTACTTC. Protein: CASSLESWRGTYEQYF.

This chain uses TRBV6-4 with TRBJ2-7, with 9 bases matching TRBD1. Germline trimming cut 0 bases from V and 4 bases from J; bases unmatched to any gene: 10. CDR3 length: 17 residues. CDR1 and CDR2 from the germline V gene are MRHNA and SNTAGT. Here the CDR3 DNA reads TGTGCCAGCAGTGACTCTCTCGGGACAGGGTTAAAGTACGAGCAGTACTTC. Its translation is CASSDSLGTGLKYEQYF.

V usage is TRBV7-3 and J usage is TRBJ1-1; no definite D call. The V end lost 0 bases, the J end lost 1 base, and 9 bases lay between the germline ends. The CDR3 loop spans 15 amino acids. Germline assignment: CDR1 SGHTA and CDR2 FQGTGA. In DNA form, the CDR3 reads TGTGCCAGCAGCTTAACGTTAGGGCCGAACACTGAAGCTTTCTTT. It specifies CASSLTLGPNTEAFF. Based on the CDR3 plus reference TRBV7-3 and TRBJ1-1, the full variable domain is GAGVSQTPSNKVTEKGKYVELRCDPISGHTALYWYRQSLGQGPEFLIYFQGTGAADDSGLPNDRFFAVRPEGSVSTLKIQRTERGDSAVYLCASSLTLGPNTEAFFGQGTRLTVV.

Of note for this clonotype: One end of the junction fails to match germline, which may point to a read error. The chain joins TRBV6-2 or TRBV6-3 to TRBJ2-3, with D unresolved. Germline-derived CDR1 and CDR2 are MNHEY and SVGEGT. This CDR3 spans 15 amino acids. The CDR3 region is CASSPKGVSTDTLYF. The CDR3 nucleotides are TGTGCCAGCAGTCCTAAGGGCGTGTCCACAGATACGCTGTATTTT.

CDR3 in amino acids: CASSPVNRATGASYNEQYF. CDR3 DNA sequence: TGTGCCAGCAGCCCCGTTAATAGGGCGACAGGCGCATCGTACAATGAGCAGTACTTC. The chain has TRBV14 and TRBJ2-1, with D perhaps TRBD1 (6 bases). Matching the DNA end better, TRBJ2-7 makes the J call doubtful. This CDR3 has 19 amino acids. Germline assignment: CDR1 SGHDN and CDR2 FVKESK.

V is TRBV4-1 and J is TRBJ2-4, with a weak D call TRBD2 (5 bases). The end of the DNA aligns better with TRBJ2-7, so the J call may be wrong. Per the germline V gene, CDR1 is MGHRA and CDR2 is YSYEKL. This CDR3 has 15 amino acids. CDR3 sequence reads: CASSQDMVRVNEQYF. The CDR3 coding sequence is TGCGCCAGCAGCCAAGACATGGTGAGGGTAAACGAGCAGTACTTC.

This clonotype was counted a single time. The junction departs from the called germline gene at one end, perhaps through a read error. The chain is built from TRBV7-2 and TRBJ2-7; possibly TRBD2 for D (6 bases). Germline CDR1 reads SGHTA; CDR2 reads FQGNSA. The CDR3 spans 16 residues. Here the CDR3 reads CASSLDPQRAAYEQYF. DNA for the CDR3: TGCGCCAGCAGCTTAGACCCTCAGCGGGCTGCCTACGAGCAGTACTTC.

The chain uses TRBV7-9 and TRBJ1-2, with D tentatively TRBD1 (5 bases). The germline V gene has CDR1 SEHNR and CDR2 FQNEAQ (reference sequence). Trimming removed 4 bases at V and 2 bases at J, with 29 bases between. The CDR3 spans 20 residues. The CDR3 loop is CASSSDPGYSMGRANYGYTF. As DNA, the CDR3 is TGTGCCAGCAGCTCAGACCCAGGTTACTCCATGGGGCGTGCGAACTATGGCTACACCTTC.

The gene calls are TRBV6-5 and TRBJ2-3; TRBD1 matches at 8 bases. The germline gives CDR1 MNHEY, CDR2 SVGAGI. CDR3 length: 15 residues. Germline trimming cut 5 bases from V and 3 bases from J; bases unmatched to any gene: 7. In DNA form, the CDR3 reads TGTGCCAGCAGTGGCGACAGGGGCCCGACAGATACGCAGTATTTT. This encodes CASSGDRGPTDTQYF.

J is TRBJ2-5 and V is TRBV6-2 or TRBV6-3; 7 nucleotides line up with TRBD2. With V trimmed by 8 bases and J by 11 bases, 20 bases remained unmatched. From germline, CDR1 is MNHEY and CDR2 SVGEGT. CDR3 length equals 15 residues. CDR3 in DNA: TGTGCCAGCGCTTTACTAGCGAATTTATTTGGGGAGCAGTACTTC. Translation: CASALLANLFGEQYF.